The rows below give T cell receptor beta chains drawn from one sample of a study of T cell responses to AZD1222 COVID-19 vaccine. Measured with immunoSEQ multiplex PCR; TCRdb has only the in-frame clones, and not every one. The data contain more than 100,000 clones, approximately 90% of them singletons. Sequencing was performed on peripheral blood, taken on day 0 of AZD1222 vaccination. The receptor source for this set is an adult in good health. The CDR3 runs from the conserved cysteine through the conserved F or W. The D gene is left open where the match is weak. A row's size may be missing; if present it is once, few, many or a size class.

d_call: TRBD2; j_call: TRBJ2-1; clone_size: -; v_call: TRBV19; cdr3_aa: CASSIGTSGVYNEQFF; cdr3_nt: TGTGCCAGTAGTATAGGGACTAGCGGGGTGTACAATGAGCAGTTCTTC
d_call: TRBD2; j_call: TRBJ2-7; clone_size: -; v_call: TRBV13; cdr3_aa: CASSLTGGTYEQYF; cdr3_nt: TGTGCCAGCAGCTTGACGGGGGGAACCTACGAGCAGTACTTC
d_call: TRBD1; j_call: TRBJ1-2; clone_size: -; v_call: TRBV7-2; cdr3_aa: CASSLVEQGPGYTF; cdr3_nt: TGTGCCAGCAGCTTAGTCGAACAGGGGCCTGGCTACACCTTC
d_call: -; j_call: TRBJ2-2; clone_size: -; v_call: TRBV7-6; cdr3_aa: CASSLEGGTGELFF; cdr3_nt: TGTGCCAGCAGCTTAGAAGGGGGCACCGGGGAGCTGTTTTTT
d_call: -; j_call: TRBJ2-1; clone_size: -; v_call: TRBV5-1; cdr3_aa: CASTGDNEQFF; cdr3_nt: TGCGCCAGCACAGGAGACAATGAGCAGTTCTTC
d_call: -; j_call: TRBJ1-1; clone_size: -; v_call: TRBV5-1; cdr3_aa: CASSLVGDEAFF; cdr3_nt: TGCGCCAGCAGCTTGGTGGGTGATGAAGCTTTCTTT
d_call: -; j_call: TRBJ2-7; clone_size: once; v_call: TRBV19; cdr3_aa: CASSIQDRRGEQYF; cdr3_nt: TGTGCCAGTAGTATTCAGGACAGGCGGGGCGAGCAGTACTTC
d_call: TRBD1; j_call: TRBJ1-6; clone_size: -; v_call: TRBV4-3; cdr3_aa: CASSQERTGNYNSPLHF; cdr3_nt: TGCGCCAGCAGCCAAGAGCGGACAGGGAATTATAATTCACCCCTCCACTTT
d_call: TRBD1; j_call: TRBJ1-2; clone_size: once; v_call: TRBV28; cdr3_aa: CASSWGQGRVGYTF; cdr3_nt: TGTGCCAGCAGTTGGGGACAGGGTAGGGTTGGCTACACCTTC
d_call: -; j_call: TRBJ1-1; clone_size: -; v_call: TRBV6-2/TRBV6-3; cdr3_aa: CASNPSGGTEAFF; cdr3_nt: TGTGCCAGCAACCCTAGTGGGGGGACTGAAGCTTTCTTT
d_call: TRBD1; j_call: TRBJ1-6; clone_size: -; v_call: TRBV7-2; cdr3_aa: CASSFGTEIYNSPLHF; cdr3_nt: TGTGCCAGCAGCTTCGGGACAGAAATTTATAATTCACCCCTCCACTTT
d_call: -; j_call: TRBJ1-5; clone_size: -; v_call: TRBV28; cdr3_aa: CASSFLREKNQPQHF; cdr3_nt: TGTGCCAGCAGTTTTTTAAGAGAGAAAAATCAGCCCCAGCATTTT
d_call: -; j_call: TRBJ2-3; clone_size: -; v_call: TRBV29-1; cdr3_aa: CSVEFGNTQYF; cdr3_nt: TGCAGCGTTGAATTCGGGAATACGCAGTATTTT
d_call: TRBD1; j_call: TRBJ1-2; clone_size: -; v_call: TRBV9; cdr3_aa: CASSSIPGQGSSGYTF; cdr3_nt: TGTGCCAGCAGCTCCATCCCGGGACAGGGGTCTAGCGGCTACACCTTC
d_call: -; j_call: TRBJ2-1; clone_size: -; v_call: TRBV28; cdr3_aa: CASRGHEQFF; cdr3_nt: TGTGCCAGCAGGGGCCATGAGCAGTTCTTC
d_call: TRBD2; j_call: TRBJ2-1; clone_size: -; v_call: TRBV4-2; cdr3_aa: CASSQNSGGLSYNEQFF; cdr3_nt: TGTGCCAGCAGCCAAAATAGCGGGGGCCTTTCCTACAATGAGCAGTTCTTC
d_call: -; j_call: TRBJ1-1; clone_size: few; v_call: TRBV11-3; cdr3_aa: CASSQRGSTEAFF; cdr3_nt: TGTGCCAGCAGCCAACGGGGGTCCACTGAAGCTTTCTTT
d_call: -; j_call: TRBJ1-6; clone_size: -; v_call: TRBV27; cdr3_aa: CASSFRNSYNSPLHF; cdr3_nt: TGTGCCAGCAGTTTTCGGAATTCCTATAATTCACCCCTCCACTTT
d_call: -; j_call: TRBJ1-4; clone_size: few; v_call: TRBV9; cdr3_aa: CASSPGVANEKLFF; cdr3_nt: TGTGCCAGCAGCCCGGGGGTGGCTAATGAAAAACTGTTTTTT
d_call: -; j_call: TRBJ1-1; clone_size: -; v_call: TRBV5-1; cdr3_aa: CASSLGGDAEAFF; cdr3_nt: TGCGCCAGCAGTTTGGGAGGGGACGCTGAAGCTTTCTTT
d_call: TRBD2; j_call: TRBJ2-5; clone_size: -; v_call: TRBV7-9; cdr3_aa: CASSSTSGGPPGGETQYF; cdr3_nt: TGTGCCAGCAGCTCGACTAGCGGGGGGCCGCCGGGTGGGGAGACCCAGTACTTC
d_call: -; j_call: TRBJ1-5; clone_size: -; v_call: TRBV27; cdr3_aa: CASSLSAASNQPQHF; cdr3_nt: TGTGCCAGCAGTTTATCGGCAGCCAGCAATCAGCCCCAGCATTTT
d_call: -; j_call: TRBJ2-7; clone_size: -; v_call: TRBV7-2; cdr3_aa: CASSLNPRGASSEQYF; cdr3_nt: TGTGCCAGCAGCTTAAACCCCAGGGGCGCATCGTCCGAGCAGTACTTC
d_call: -; j_call: TRBJ2-1; clone_size: -; v_call: TRBV7-3; cdr3_aa: CASSLGRGSPHDGREQFF; cdr3_nt: TGTGCCAGCAGCTTAGGGAGGGGGTCTCCGCACGATGGAAGAGAGCAGTTCTTC
d_call: -; j_call: TRBJ1-2; clone_size: few; v_call: TRBV13; cdr3_aa: CASSLAGGRSYTF; cdr3_nt: TGTGCCAGCAGCTTAGCTGGGGGTCGTAGCTACACCTTC
d_call: -; j_call: TRBJ1-1; clone_size: -; v_call: TRBV9; cdr3_aa: CASSPYGVGEAFF; cdr3_nt: TGTGCCAGCAGCCCCTATGGGGTGGGTGAAGCTTTCTTT
d_call: TRBD1; j_call: TRBJ2-3; clone_size: -; v_call: TRBV5-6; cdr3_aa: CASSFGTGGRSTDTQYF; cdr3_nt: TGTGCCAGCAGCTTCGGGACAGGGGGCCGGTCCACAGATACGCAGTATTTT
d_call: -; j_call: TRBJ2-1; clone_size: -; v_call: TRBV29-1; cdr3_aa: CSVERGNEQFF; cdr3_nt: TGCAGCGTCGAAAGGGGAAATGAGCAGTTCTTC
d_call: TRBD1; j_call: TRBJ1-2; clone_size: -; v_call: TRBV5-6; cdr3_aa: CASSLRGTGNYGYTF; cdr3_nt: TGTGCCAGCAGCTTGAGGGGGACAGGGAACTATGGCTACACCTTC
d_call: TRBD1; j_call: TRBJ1-2; clone_size: few; v_call: TRBV6-5; cdr3_aa: CASSFRDRAYGYTF; cdr3_nt: TGTGCCAGCAGTTTCAGGGACAGGGCCTATGGCTACACCTTC
d_call: -; j_call: TRBJ2-5; clone_size: once; v_call: TRBV7-9; cdr3_aa: CASSRWNGDQETQYF; cdr3_nt: TGTGCCAGCAGCCGATGGAACGGCGACCAAGAGACCCAGTACTTC
d_call: -; j_call: TRBJ1-3; clone_size: -; v_call: TRBV7-2; cdr3_aa: CASSLDPTTPGNTIYF; cdr3_nt: TGTGCCAGCAGCTTAGACCCCACGACGCCTGGAAACACCATATATTTT
d_call: -; j_call: TRBJ1-5; clone_size: -; v_call: TRBV4-3; cdr3_aa: CASSQGRETQPQHF; cdr3_nt: TGCGCCAGCAGCCAAGGGAGGGAAACTCAGCCCCAGCATTTT
d_call: -; j_call: TRBJ1-4; clone_size: -; v_call: TRBV15; cdr3_aa: CATSRGATNEKLFF; cdr3_nt: TGTGCCACCAGCAGAGGTGCAACTAATGAAAAACTGTTTTTT
d_call: -; j_call: TRBJ1-1; clone_size: -; v_call: TRBV11-2; cdr3_aa: CASSSIPGTTEAFF; cdr3_nt: TGTGCCAGCAGCTCTATACCGGGGACCACTGAAGCTTTCTTT
d_call: -; j_call: TRBJ1-2; clone_size: -; v_call: TRBV29-1; cdr3_aa: CSVWDDLNYGYTF; cdr3_nt: TGCAGCGTTTGGGACGATTTAAACTATGGCTACACCTTC
d_call: TRBD2; j_call: TRBJ2-2; clone_size: -; v_call: TRBV14; cdr3_aa: CASSHPGTSSPGELFF; cdr3_nt: TGTGCCAGCAGCCACCCCGGGACTAGCTCGCCCGGGGAGCTGTTTTTT
d_call: -; j_call: TRBJ1-4; clone_size: -; v_call: TRBV19; cdr3_aa: CASSGTAATNEKLFF; cdr3_nt: TGTGCCAGTAGCGGGACGGCTGCAACTAATGAAAAACTGTTTTTT
d_call: -; j_call: TRBJ1-1; clone_size: -; v_call: TRBV3-1/TRBV3-2; cdr3_aa: CASSQKLLMNTEAFF; cdr3_nt: TGTGCCAGCAGCCAAAAATTACTCATGAACACTGAAGCTTTCTTT
d_call: TRBD1; j_call: TRBJ2-7; clone_size: -; v_call: TRBV6-5; cdr3_aa: CASSYRTGGSYEQYF; cdr3_nt: TGTGCCAGCAGTTATAGGACAGGGGGGTCCTACGAGCAGTACTTC
d_call: -; j_call: TRBJ1-2; clone_size: -; v_call: TRBV4-2; cdr3_aa: CASSQVGAGNYGYTF; cdr3_nt: TGTGCCAGCAGCCAAGTAGGAGCAGGGAACTATGGCTACACCTTC
d_call: -; j_call: TRBJ2-1; clone_size: -; v_call: TRBV10-3; cdr3_aa: CAIRDRGGNEQFF; cdr3_nt: TGTGCCATCAGAGACAGGGGAGGGAATGAGCAGTTCTTC
d_call: -; j_call: TRBJ1-2; clone_size: once; v_call: TRBV7-2; cdr3_aa: CASSLPSNYGYTF; cdr3_nt: TGTGCCAGCAGCTTACCTTCTAACTATGGCTACACCTTC
d_call: TRBD2; j_call: TRBJ2-5; clone_size: -; v_call: TRBV5-6; cdr3_aa: CASSKVPGGFQETQYF; cdr3_nt: TGTGCCAGCAGCAAGGTCCCCGGGGGGTTCCAAGAGACCCAGTACTTC
d_call: TRBD1; j_call: TRBJ2-2; clone_size: -; v_call: TRBV19; cdr3_aa: CASRRRGQGETGELFF; cdr3_nt: TGTGCCAGTAGAAGAAGGGGGCAGGGAGAAACCGGGGAGCTGTTTTTT
d_call: -; j_call: TRBJ1-2; clone_size: -; v_call: TRBV5-1; cdr3_aa: CASSLETERGYTF; cdr3_nt: TGCGCCAGCAGCTTAGAGACGGAGCGAGGCTACACCTTC
d_call: -; j_call: TRBJ1-1; clone_size: -; v_call: TRBV10-3; cdr3_aa: CAIRRQENTEAFF; cdr3_nt: TGTGCCATCAGGAGACAGGAGAACACTGAAGCTTTCTTT
d_call: -; j_call: TRBJ2-3; clone_size: -; v_call: TRBV24-1; cdr3_aa: CATSDFRGSTDTQYF; cdr3_nt: TGTGCCACCAGTGATTTCCGGGGTAGCACAGATACGCAGTATTTT